Shown below are 8 T cell receptor beta chains from a single sample sequenced in a study of shared clonotypes between healthy human individuals. The data were produced by immunoSEQ multiplex PCR, yet TCRdb's version contains in-frame clones alone and is incomplete. The table has roughly 2 million clones, more than 90% seen once. The sample consisted of naive CD4+ T cells sorted from blood. Subset meaning: CD45RA+ positively selected. The receptors derive from a man between 18 and 35 years old in good health.

The V call is TRBV10-3, the J call TRBJ1-3; D gene uncertain. The V end was cut by 10 bases, the J end by 2 bases, with 15 bases between. The CDR3 covers 14 residues. Germline V gene sequence: CDR1 ENHRY, CDR2 SYGVKD. CDR3 nucleotides: TGTGCCAGCGACACGTTGGGAGCTGGAAACACCATATATTTT. Amino acids: CASDTLGAGNTIYF.

This chain connects TRBV18 to TRBJ1-4, with TRBD1 identical over 8 bases. The germline V gene has CDR1 KGHSH and CDR2 LQKENI. Unmatched junction bases numbered 5, after V lost 0 bases and J lost 8 bases. This CDR3 spans 15 amino acids. The CDR3 nucleotides read TGTGCCAGCTCACCACCGTCAAACAGGGGGGAAAAACTGTTTTTT. Translating gives CASSPPSNRGEKLFF. The full variable domain, its missing parts supplied by reference TRBV18 and TRBJ1-4, is NAGVMQNPRHLVRRRGQEARLRCSPMKGHSHVYWYRQLPEEGLKFMVYLQKENIIDESGMPKERFSAEFPKEGPSILRIQQVVRGDSAAYFCASSPPSNRGEKLFFGSGTQLSVL.

The gene calls are TRBV6-4 and TRBJ1-4, with 7 bases that match TRBD1. This CDR3 region has 13 residues. Germline assignment: CDR1 MRHNA and CDR2 SNTAGT. Trimming took 3 bases from V and 6 from J; bases not matched to a gene: 1. The CDR3 DNA is TGTGCCAGCAGTGATGGGACAGATGAAAAACTGTTTTTT. This sequence encodes CASSDGTDEKLFF.

With respect to this clone: Its ends do not fully match the called genes, so a read error is possible. This chain connects TRBV5-4 to TRBJ2-2; D remains ambiguous. The germline gives CDR1 SGHNT, CDR2 YYREEE (reference sequence). The CDR3 runs to 12 residues. The CDR3 sequence is CATSPGGNSASF. The DNA of the CDR3 is TGTGCCACCTCACCAGGCGGAAACAGTGCTTCTTTT.

The chain recombines TRBV10-1 with TRBJ2-3; D is unresolved. The CDR3 totals 13 residues. Germline CDR1 and CDR2: WNHNN and SYGVQD (reference sequence). The V end was cut by 0 bases, the J end by 8 bases, with 9 bases between. CDR3 DNA sequence: TGCGCCAGCAGTGAGTCCCAGCAAGGTACGCAGTATTTT. It is translated as CASSESQQGTQYF.

This clone has just one count. The rearrangement uses TRBV10-3 and TRBJ2-5; 7 positions agree with TRBD2. CDR3 length equals 13 residues. Germline V lookup: CDR1 ENHRY, CDR2 SYGVKD. The junction had 10 bases not matched to a gene; V was cut back by 10 bases and J by 5 bases. The CDR3 protein is CATGDYARETQYF. In nucleotides, the CDR3 is TGTGCCACCGGGGACTACGCTAGGGAGACCCAGTACTTC.

The chain employs TRBV5-6 and TRBJ2-5; 8 bases fit TRBD1. CDR3 length: 16 amino acids. The J segment lost 6 bases and the V segment lost 2 bases, leaving 12 bases of the junction unmatched. The V gene's germline CDR1 is SGHDT and CDR2 YYEEEE. The CDR3 nucleotides read TGTGCCAGCAGCTTAACGACAGGGGCGATAGGAAAGACCCAGTACTTC. This gives the protein CASSLTTGAIGKTQYF. The full variable domain, completed using reference TRBV5-6 and TRBJ2-5, is DAGVTQSPTHLIKTRGQQVTLRCSPKSGHDTVSWYQQALGQGPQFIFQYYEEEERQRGNFPDRFSGHQFPNYSSELNVNALLLGDSALYLCASSLTTGAIGKTQYFGPGTRLLVL.

The chain recombines TRBV18 with TRBJ2-3, with a possible D match to TRBD2 (5 bases). CDR1 and CDR2 from the germline V gene are KGHSH and LQKENI. The ends were cut back, 3 bases at V and 0 bases at J, with 19 bases in the middle. This CDR3 spans 18 amino acids. The DNA of the CDR3 is TGTGCCAGCTCACCCCTCGTGATCGAGCGGAGCAGCACAGATACGCAGTATTTT. The encoded protein is CASSPLVIERSSTDTQYF.